This TCR beta chain emerged from a study of siplizumab effects on memory and regulatory T cells. Germline CDR1 reads SEHNR; CDR2 reads FQNEAQ (reference sequence). V shed 9 bases and J 0 bases; nucleotides not matched to a gene: 3. The CDR3 has 14 amino acids. General observations from the study: Siplizumab significantly reduced alloreactive sequences traceable to unstimulated CD4+ memory cells.

About this clone: Antigen specificity is unknown.

Sequencing used immunoSEQ multiplex PCR; TCRdb keeps in-frame clones, though not all of them. The sample shows 100,000 to 110,000 clones, less than 95% of them seen only once. The receptor comes from a human donor in good health. Material for sequencing was non-Treg CD4+ T cells sorted from blood. This chain uses TRBV7-9 with TRBJ2-2; 8 bases fit TRBD2. Here the CDR3 DNA reads TGTGCCAGTGCGGGAGGCGCGAACACCGGGGAGCTGTTTTTT. It codes for CASAGGANTGELFF.